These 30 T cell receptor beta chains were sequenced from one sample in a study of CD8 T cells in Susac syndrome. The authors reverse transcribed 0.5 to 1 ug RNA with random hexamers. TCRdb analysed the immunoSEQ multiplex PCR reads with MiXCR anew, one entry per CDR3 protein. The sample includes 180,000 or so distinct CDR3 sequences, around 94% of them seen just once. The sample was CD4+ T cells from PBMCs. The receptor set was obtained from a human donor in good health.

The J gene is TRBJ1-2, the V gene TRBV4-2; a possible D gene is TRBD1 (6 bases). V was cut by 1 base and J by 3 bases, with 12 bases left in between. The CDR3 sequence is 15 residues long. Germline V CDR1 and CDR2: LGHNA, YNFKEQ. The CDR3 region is CASSQGLGGYYGYTF. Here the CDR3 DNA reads TGTGCCAGCAGCCAAGGGCTGGGGGGCTACTATGGCTACACCTTC.

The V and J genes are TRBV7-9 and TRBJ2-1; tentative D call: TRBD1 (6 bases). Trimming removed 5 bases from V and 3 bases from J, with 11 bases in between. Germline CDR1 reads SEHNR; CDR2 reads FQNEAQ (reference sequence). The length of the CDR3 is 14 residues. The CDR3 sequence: CASSTGDNYNEQFF. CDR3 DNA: TGTGCCAGCAGCACCGGGGACAACTACAATGAGCAGTTCTTC. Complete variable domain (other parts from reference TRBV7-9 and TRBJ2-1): DTGVSQNPRHKITKRGQNVTFRCDPISEHNRLYWYRQTLGQGPEFLTYFQNEAQLEKSRLLSDRFSAERPKGSFSTLEIQRTEQGDSAMYLCASSTGDNYNEQFFGPGTRLTVL.

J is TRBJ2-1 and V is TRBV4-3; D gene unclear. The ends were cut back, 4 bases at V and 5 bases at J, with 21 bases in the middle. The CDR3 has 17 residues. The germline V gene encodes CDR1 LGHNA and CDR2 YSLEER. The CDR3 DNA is TGCGCCAGCAGCCCCAGCCGGATGCTCGCCTTTAACAATGAGCAGTTCTTC. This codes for CASSPSRMLAFNNEQFF.

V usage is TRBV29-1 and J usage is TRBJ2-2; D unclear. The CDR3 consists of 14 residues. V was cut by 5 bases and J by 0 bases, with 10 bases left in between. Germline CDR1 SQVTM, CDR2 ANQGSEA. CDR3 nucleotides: TGCAGCGTTCTCCAAACGGCGAACACCGGGGAGCTGTTTTTT. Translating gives CSVLQTANTGELFF.

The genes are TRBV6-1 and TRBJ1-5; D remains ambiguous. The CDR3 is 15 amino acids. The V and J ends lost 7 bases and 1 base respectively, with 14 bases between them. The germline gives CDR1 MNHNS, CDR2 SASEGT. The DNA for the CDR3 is TGTGCCAGCAAAATGACGGTTGAAAGCAATCAGCCCCAGCATTTT. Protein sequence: CASKMTVESNQPQHF.

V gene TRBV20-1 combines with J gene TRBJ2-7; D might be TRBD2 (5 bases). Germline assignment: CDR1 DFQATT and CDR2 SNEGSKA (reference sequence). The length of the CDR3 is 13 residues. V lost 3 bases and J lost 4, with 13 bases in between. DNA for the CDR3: TGCAGTGCTAGCGGGGTTAACCCTTACGAGCAGTACTTC. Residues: CSASGVNPYEQYF.

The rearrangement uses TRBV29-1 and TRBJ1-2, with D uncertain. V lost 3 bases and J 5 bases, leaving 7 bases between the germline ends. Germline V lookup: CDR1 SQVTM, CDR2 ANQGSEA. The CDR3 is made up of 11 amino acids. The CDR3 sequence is CSVEPGYGYTF. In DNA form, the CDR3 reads TGCAGCGTTGAGCCGGGATATGGCTACACCTTC. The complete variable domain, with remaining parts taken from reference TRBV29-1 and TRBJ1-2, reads SAVISQKPSRDICQRGTSLTIQCQVDSQVTMMFWYRQQPGQSLTLIATANQGSEATYESGFVIDKFPISRPNLTFSTLTVSNMSPEDSSIYLCSVEPGYGYTFGSGTRLTVV.

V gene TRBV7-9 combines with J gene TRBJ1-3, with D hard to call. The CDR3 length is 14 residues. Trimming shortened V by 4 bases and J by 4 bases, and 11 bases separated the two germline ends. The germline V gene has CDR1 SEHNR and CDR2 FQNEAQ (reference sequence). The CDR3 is CASSSPGYGNTIYF. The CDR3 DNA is TGTGCCAGCAGCTCCCCGGGATACGGAAACACCATATATTTT.

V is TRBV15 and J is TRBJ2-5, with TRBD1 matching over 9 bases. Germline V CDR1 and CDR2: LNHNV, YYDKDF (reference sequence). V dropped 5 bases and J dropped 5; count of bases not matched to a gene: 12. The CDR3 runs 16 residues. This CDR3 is CATSRAKGQGGETQYF. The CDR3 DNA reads TGTGCCACCAGCCGGGCAAAGGGACAGGGTGGCGAGACCCAGTACTTC.

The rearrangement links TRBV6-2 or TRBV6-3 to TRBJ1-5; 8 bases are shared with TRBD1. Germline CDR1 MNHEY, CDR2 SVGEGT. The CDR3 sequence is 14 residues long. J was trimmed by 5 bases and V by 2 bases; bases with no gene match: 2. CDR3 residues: CASSYGQGYQPQHF. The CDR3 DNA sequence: TGTGCCAGCAGTTACGGACAGGGCTATCAGCCCCAGCATTTT.

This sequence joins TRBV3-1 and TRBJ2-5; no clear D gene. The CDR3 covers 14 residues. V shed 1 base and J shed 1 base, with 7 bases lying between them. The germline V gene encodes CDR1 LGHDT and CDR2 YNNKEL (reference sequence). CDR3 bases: TGTGCCAGCAGCCAAGGAACTGCCCAAGAGACCCAGTACTTC. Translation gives CASSQGTAQETQYF.

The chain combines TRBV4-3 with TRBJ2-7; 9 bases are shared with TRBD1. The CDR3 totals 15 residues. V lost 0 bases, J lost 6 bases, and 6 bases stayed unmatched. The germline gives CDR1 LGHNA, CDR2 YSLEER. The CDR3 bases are TGCGCCAGCAGCCAAGAGTGGACAGGGGCGTTCGAGCAGTACTTC. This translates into CASSQEWTGAFEQYF.

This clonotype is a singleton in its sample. The DNA of the CDR3 is TGTGCCAGCAGTCGGACAGGGGAAACAGATACGCAGTATTTT. Protein: CASSRTGETDTQYF. The rearrangement uses TRBV12-3 or TRBV12-4 and TRBJ2-3; TRBD1 matches 9 bases. The length of the CDR3 is 14 residues. The trim removed 5 bases at V and 3 bases at J, leaving 3 bases unmatched.

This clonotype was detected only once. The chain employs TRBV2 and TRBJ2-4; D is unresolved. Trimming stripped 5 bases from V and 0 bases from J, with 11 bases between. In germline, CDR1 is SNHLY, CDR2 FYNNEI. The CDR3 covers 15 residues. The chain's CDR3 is CASSNTPGAKNIQYF. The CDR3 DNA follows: TGTGCCAGCAGTAACACTCCGGGAGCCAAAAACATTCAGTACTTC.

CDR3 protein: CAISGGTGGDTEAFF. CDR3 bases: TGTGCCATCAGTGGAGGGACGGGAGGGGACACTGAAGCTTTCTTT. The chain has TRBV10-3 and TRBJ1-1; TRBD1 might be the D (5 bases). The CDR3 spans 15 residues. Germline assignment: CDR1 ENHRY and CDR2 SYGVKD. V was pared by 4 bases and J by 3 bases, with 15 bases between.

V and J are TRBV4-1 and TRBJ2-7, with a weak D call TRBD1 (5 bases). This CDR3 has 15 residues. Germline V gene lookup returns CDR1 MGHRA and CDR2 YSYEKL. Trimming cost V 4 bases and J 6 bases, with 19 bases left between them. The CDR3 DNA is TGCGCCAGCAGCCGGGGCGTAGCAGCTCTGGGCGAGCAGTACTTC. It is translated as CASSRGVAALGEQYF.

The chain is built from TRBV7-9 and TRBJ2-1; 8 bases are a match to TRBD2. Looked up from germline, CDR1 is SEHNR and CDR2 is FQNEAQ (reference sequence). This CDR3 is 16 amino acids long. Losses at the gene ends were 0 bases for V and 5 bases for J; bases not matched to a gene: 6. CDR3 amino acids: CASSLAQRGPDNEQFF. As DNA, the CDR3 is TGTGCCAGCAGCTTAGCCCAGCGGGGGCCCGACAATGAGCAGTTCTTC. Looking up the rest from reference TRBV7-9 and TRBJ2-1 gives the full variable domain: DTGVSQNPRHKITKRGQNVTFRCDPISEHNRLYWYRQTLGQGPEFLTYFQNEAQLEKSRLLSDRFSAERPKGSFSTLEIQRTEQGDSAMYLCASSLAQRGPDNEQFFGPGTRLTVL.

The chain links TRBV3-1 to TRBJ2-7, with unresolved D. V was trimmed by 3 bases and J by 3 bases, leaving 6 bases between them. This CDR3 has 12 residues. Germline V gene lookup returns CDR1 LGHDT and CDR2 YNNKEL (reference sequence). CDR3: CASSHLDYEQYF. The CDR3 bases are TGTGCCAGCAGCCACCTTGACTACGAGCAGTACTTC.

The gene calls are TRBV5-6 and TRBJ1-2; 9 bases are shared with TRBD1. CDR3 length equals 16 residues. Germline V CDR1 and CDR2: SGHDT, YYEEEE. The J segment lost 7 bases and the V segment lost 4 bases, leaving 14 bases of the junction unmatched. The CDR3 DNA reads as TGTGCCAGCAGCCTCGTCCCGGGACAGGGTTCGGGTGGCTACACCTTC. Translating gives CASSLVPGQGSGGYTF.

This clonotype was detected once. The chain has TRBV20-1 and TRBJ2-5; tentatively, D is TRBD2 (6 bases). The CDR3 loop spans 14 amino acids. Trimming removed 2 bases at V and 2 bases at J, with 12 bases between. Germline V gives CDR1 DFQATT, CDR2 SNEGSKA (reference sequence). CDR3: CSARSVRGQETQYF. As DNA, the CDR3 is TGCAGTGCTAGAAGCGTCCGGGGGCAAGAGACCCAGTACTTC.

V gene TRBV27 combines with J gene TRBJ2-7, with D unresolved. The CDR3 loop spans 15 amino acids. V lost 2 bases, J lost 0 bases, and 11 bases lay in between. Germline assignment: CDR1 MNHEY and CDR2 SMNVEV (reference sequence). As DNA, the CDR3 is TGTGCCAGCAGTTTAGGCGGCAGGTCCTCCTACGAGCAGTACTTC. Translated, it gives CASSLGGRSSYEQYF.

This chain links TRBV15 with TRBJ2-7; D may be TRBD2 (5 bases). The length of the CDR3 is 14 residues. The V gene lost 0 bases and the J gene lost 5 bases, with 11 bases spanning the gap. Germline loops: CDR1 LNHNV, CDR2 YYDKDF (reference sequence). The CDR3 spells CATSRDGERDEQYF. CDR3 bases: TGTGCCACCAGCAGAGATGGGGAGAGGGACGAGCAGTACTTC.

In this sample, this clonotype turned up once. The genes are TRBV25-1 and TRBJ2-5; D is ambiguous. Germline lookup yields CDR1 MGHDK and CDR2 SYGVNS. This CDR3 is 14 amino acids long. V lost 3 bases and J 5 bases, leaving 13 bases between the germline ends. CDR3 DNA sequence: TGTGCCAGCAGTGACATGTCTCAGGTGGAGACCCAGTACTTC. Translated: CASSDMSQVETQYF.

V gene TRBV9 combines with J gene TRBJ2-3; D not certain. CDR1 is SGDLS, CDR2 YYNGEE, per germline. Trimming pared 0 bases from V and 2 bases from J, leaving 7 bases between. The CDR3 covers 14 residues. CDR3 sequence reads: CASSVGLYTDTQYF. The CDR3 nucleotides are TGTGCCAGCAGCGTAGGGCTGTACACAGATACGCAGTATTTT.

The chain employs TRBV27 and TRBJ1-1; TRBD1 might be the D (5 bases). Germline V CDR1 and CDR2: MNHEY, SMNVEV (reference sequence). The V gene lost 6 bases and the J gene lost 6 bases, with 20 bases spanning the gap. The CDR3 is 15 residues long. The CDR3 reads CASSAGLQWTAEAFF. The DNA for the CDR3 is TGTGCCAGCAGCGCGGGACTGCAGTGGACCGCTGAAGCTTTCTTT.

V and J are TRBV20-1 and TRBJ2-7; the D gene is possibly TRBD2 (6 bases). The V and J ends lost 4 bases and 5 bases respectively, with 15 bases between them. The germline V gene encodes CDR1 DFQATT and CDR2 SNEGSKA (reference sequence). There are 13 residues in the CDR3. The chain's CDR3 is CSATPRREDEQYF. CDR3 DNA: TGCAGTGCTACGCCGCGAAGGGAGGACGAGCAGTACTTC.

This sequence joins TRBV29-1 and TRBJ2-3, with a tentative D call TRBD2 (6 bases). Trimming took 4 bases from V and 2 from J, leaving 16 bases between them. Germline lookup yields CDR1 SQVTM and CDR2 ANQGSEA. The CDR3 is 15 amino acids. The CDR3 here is CSVGYRGSNTDTQYF. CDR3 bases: TGCAGCGTTGGTTATCGGGGGTCGAACACAGATACGCAGTATTTT.

The CDR3 coding sequence is TGTGCCAGCAGTTACGGACAGGGTAGAGTCACTGAAGCTTTCTTT. This translates into CASSYGQGRVTEAFF. The V and J genes are TRBV6-5 and TRBJ1-1; the match to TRBD1 covers 8 bases. The CDR3 totals 15 residues. From germline, CDR1 is MNHEY and CDR2 SVGAGI. The trim removed 2 bases at V and 4 bases at J, leaving 6 bases unmatched.

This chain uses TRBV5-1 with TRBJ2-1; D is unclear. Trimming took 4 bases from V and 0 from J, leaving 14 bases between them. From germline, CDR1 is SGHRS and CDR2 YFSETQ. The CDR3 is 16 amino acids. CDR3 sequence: CASSPRTGISYNEQFF. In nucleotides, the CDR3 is TGCGCCAGCAGCCCCCGCACGGGCATCTCCTACAATGAGCAGTTCTTC. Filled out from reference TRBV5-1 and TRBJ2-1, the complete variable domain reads KAGVTQTPRYLIKTRGQQVTLSCSPISGHRSVSWYQQTPGQGLQFLFEYFSETQRNKGNFPGRFSGRQFSNSRSEMNVSTLELGDSALYLCASSPRTGISYNEQFFGPGTRLTVL.

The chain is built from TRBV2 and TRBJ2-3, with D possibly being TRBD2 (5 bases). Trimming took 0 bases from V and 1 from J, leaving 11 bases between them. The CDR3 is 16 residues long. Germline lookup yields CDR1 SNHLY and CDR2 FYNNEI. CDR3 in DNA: TGTGCCAGCAGTGAAGCCGCTCTCGGGGGCACAGATACGCAGTATTTT. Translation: CASSEAALGGTDTQYF.